This T cell receptor beta chain was sequenced in a study of blood T cells in healthy people across ages (dated by TCRdb to 2015 to 2017). Regarding the research as a whole: In model experiments, template switching captured roughly one uniquely barcoded TCR beta cDNA molecule for every two T cells. Using deep sequencing normalized with unique cDNA molecular identifiers, the study measured how TCR beta repertoire diversity changes with age. The donors were divided into four age groups: young (average approximately 16 years), middle-aged (approximately 39), aged (about 62) and long-lived (roughly 86). Donors of different ages were randomly distributed across sequencing lanes to avoid experimental bias. The study analyzed two additional independent replicas of 1 million unique cDNA reads from the same blood draw for two donors, one aged 18 to 29 and one aged 80 or older.

The donors were under 40 Caucasian individuals from Russia, aged roughly 6 to 90 years, who were systemically healthy. About 10 milliliters of peripheral blood were collected from each donor into EDTA-treated Vacutainer tubes. Ficoll-Paque density-gradient centrifugation was used to isolate PBMCs, with at least 7 million per sample. Total RNA, at least 6 micrograms per sample, was extracted from PBMCs with Trizol reagent. For every donor, flow cytometry on a PBMC aliquot measured the percentage of naive CD45RAhigh/CD27high T cells. General findings and caveats noted by the study authors: Since profiling was done on bulk unsorted PBMCs, naive and antigen-experienced compartments could not be conclusively compared. As age increased, observed TCR beta diversity per million T cells dropped in a roughly linear way, and a significant reduction was already evident by age approximately 40. There was a strong correlation between observed TCR beta diversity and the percentage of naive T cells measured by flow cytometry. Estimates of total diversity based on one million sequenced T cells were considered lower bounds and underestimates. The CMV infection status of donors was not known, potentially confounding age-related changes in expanded clonotypes. Compared with the aged group, the long-lived group had more naive CD4+ T cells, fewer expanded clones and increased TCR diversity, suggesting age selection.

With respect to this clonotype: It has no known antigen specificity. A far larger clone is one base from this, pointing to a likely read error.

The CDR3 holds 14 amino acids from the cysteine to the phenylalanine. Of all the DNA, just the CDR3 is kept, 42 bases in frame from base 1. CDR1 MNHEY and CDR2 SVGEGT are derived from the germline V gene. Libraries were made using 5' RACE. Sequencing was performed on an Illumina HiSeq 2500. A second PCR of 7 to 11 cycles was performed with a sample-barcoded 5' primer and a J-beta primer mix. A template-switch 5' adaptor carrying 12 random nucleotides introduced a unique molecular identifier onto each TCR beta cDNA molecule. At least 3 million CDR3-containing paired-end reads were obtained from each sample. The Mint cDNA synthesis kit, primed by a TRBC-specific oligonucleotide, was used to synthesize first-strand cDNA from all RNA. All cDNA was treated with uracil-DNA glycosylase and then went through a first 18-cycle PCR with the universal primers M1SS and BC2_uni_R. As for the authors' bioinformatics: Normalization of each sample was performed by random selection of 1 million high-quality reads, each carrying a distinct molecular identifier. Instead of being binned into consensus sequences, reads that shared molecular identifiers were thrown out. MiTCR, run with a Q25 quality threshold and the strictest error-elimination algorithm, handled CDR3 identification, clonotype clustering and error correction. A nonparametric unseen species model with Euler transformation was used to estimate lower-bound total TCR beta diversity. In-frame beta chains were kept once TCRdb had trimmed the public reads at Q25 with fastp and called clones with MiXCR. CDR3 protein duplicates are merged, each entry listing the most common genes and DNA. The V and J calls were not made by the authors but by TCRdb's processing. This sample is represented by about 1.7 million distinct CDR3 sequences; 28% of them were singletons. Over 7% of the sample belongs to the ten largest clones.

The TCR originated in a woman aged 25-40 years in good health. The chain joins TRBV6-2 or TRBV6-3 to TRBJ2-3, with TRBD2 identical over 13 junction bases. Sequencing was performed on blood. The sequenced DNA: TGTGCCAGCAGACTAGCGGGAGGGACAGATACGCTGTATTTT. It translates to CASRLAGGTDTLYF.